Presented here are 18 T cell receptor beta chains from one specimen sequenced in a study of T cell responses to AZD1222 COVID-19 vaccine. Here immunoSEQ multiplex PCR was the method, and the copy in TCRdb shows in-frame clones only, minus some. The table lists about 140,000 clones. Material: peripheral blood. The receptors here all came from an adult in good health.

CDR3 DNA sequence: TGTGCCTGGAGTGTACGCAGGGGGCGATTAGCCTCCTACAATGAGCAGTTCTTC. Translating gives CAWSVRRGRLASYNEQFF. The J gene is TRBJ2-1, the V gene TRBV30; TRBD1 matches at 8 bases. Germline CDR1 reads GTSNPN; CDR2 reads SVGIG (reference sequence). V trimming: 0 bases; J trimming: 0 bases; junction bases outside the gene matches: 10. This CDR3 contains 18 residues.

The chain is built from TRBV28 and TRBJ2-1, with 7 positions matching TRBD2. There are 16 residues in the CDR3. In germline, CDR1 is MDHEN, CDR2 SYDVKM. J gave up 0 bases and V 7 bases, and 9 bases lay outside the gene matches. CDR3 region: CASTTAGGSSYNEQFF. The DNA of the CDR3 is TGTGCCAGCACTACGGCGGGCGGGAGCTCCTACAATGAGCAGTTCTTC.

The V call is TRBV19, the J call TRBJ1-2; 7 nucleotides match TRBD1. Per the germline V gene, CDR1 is LNHDA and CDR2 is SQIVND (reference sequence). The junction had 14 bases not matched to a gene; V was cut back by 5 bases and J by 2 bases. The CDR3 covers 17 residues. Here the CDR3 reads CASSPDAGGQRNYGYTF. The DNA for the CDR3 is TGTGCCAGTAGTCCAGATGCGGGGGGACAGCGAAACTATGGCTACACCTTC.

J is TRBJ2-5 and V is TRBV28; D possibly matches TRBD1 or TRBD2 (7 bases each). V was cut by 3 bases and J by 2 bases, with 13 bases left in between. This CDR3 contains 15 residues. Germline V lookup: CDR1 MDHEN, CDR2 SYDVKM. DNA for the CDR3: TGTGCCAGCAGTTTCCCCAGGGGGGGGCAAGAGACCCAGTACTTC. It yields the protein CASSFPRGGQETQYF.

The V call is TRBV7-3, the J call TRBJ2-1; possible D gene TRBD1, 6 bases. The CDR3 contains 14 residues. The germline V and J ends were trimmed by 1 base and 8 bases, with 12 bases remaining between them. CDR1 SGHTA and CDR2 FQGTGA come from the germline V gene. The CDR3 region has the DNA TGTGCCAGCAGCTTAATGGGGGCAGGAGATGAGCAGTTCTTC. Translation gives CASSLMGAGDEQFF.

V gene TRBV9 combines with J gene TRBJ1-2; a possible D gene is TRBD1 (6 bases). Between the trimmed V and J ends, which lost 4 bases and 4 bases, there was a span of 20 bases. The germline V gene encodes CDR1 SGDLS and CDR2 YYNGEE. This CDR3 comprises 16 residues. CDR3 region: CASSSLGSRGSYGYTF. CDR3 nucleotide sequence: TGTGCCAGCAGCTCTCTAGGAAGCAGGGGCAGCTATGGCTACACCTTC. Full variable domain (outside the CDR3, taken from reference TRBV9 and TRBJ1-2): DSGVTQTPKHLITATGQRVTLRCSPRSGDLSVYWYQQSLDQGLQFLIQYYNGEERAKGNILERFSAQQFPDLHSELNLSSLELGDSALYFCASSSLGSRGSYGYTFGSGTRLTVV.

The chain recombines TRBV3-1 (or the pseudogene TRBV3-2) with TRBJ2-1; D tentatively fits TRBD1 or TRBD2 (5 bases each). Trimming cost V 4 bases and J 10 bases, with 20 bases left between them. The CDR3 has 15 residues. Germline assignment: CDR1 LGHDT and CDR2 YNNKEL (reference sequence). CDR3 region: CASSRVPGPSWEQFF. The CDR3 nucleotides read TGTGCCAGCAGCCGCGTTCCGGGACCCTCTTGGGAGCAGTTCTTC.

The rearrangement uses TRBV30 and TRBJ2-7; D tentatively reads TRBD1 or TRBD2 (6 bases each). Germline CDR1 GTSNPN, CDR2 SVGIG (reference sequence). V was shortened by 0 bases and J by 9 bases, with 21 bases between the two germline ends. The CDR3 is made up of 15 amino acids. DNA of the CDR3: TGTGCCTGGAGTGTAGGACAGTCGAGTTACGGGGGGCAGTACTTC. Protein sequence: CAWSVGQSSYGGQYF.

The V gene is TRBV18, the J gene TRBJ1-1, with 7 bases lining up with TRBD1. The CDR3 has 15 amino acids. V lost 5 bases to trimming and J lost 8 bases; unmatched junction nucleotides: 14. Germline V gene sequence: CDR1 KGHSH, CDR2 LQKENI. Here the CDR3 DNA reads TGTGCCAGCTCAGAATCGAGGTCAGGGGGGTCGGAAGCTTTCTTT. This sequence encodes CASSESRSGGSEAFF.

The gene calls are TRBV30 and TRBJ2-5; possible D gene TRBD1, 6 bases. The germline V gene encodes CDR1 GTSNPN and CDR2 SVGIG (reference sequence). Trimming stripped 4 bases from V and 5 bases from J, with 14 bases between. CDR3 size: 13 residues. CDR3 in amino acids: CAWTTGYTETQYF. CDR3 in DNA: TGTGCCTGGACTACAGGGTATACGGAGACCCAGTACTTC.

The V gene is TRBV19, the J gene TRBJ2-4; D is uncertain. This CDR3 comprises 14 residues. CDR1 is LNHDA and CDR2 is SQIVND in the germline V gene (reference sequence). Between the trimmed V and J ends, which lost 6 bases and 5 bases, there was a span of 14 bases. CDR3 bases: TGTGCCAGTAGCCCAAATACGGTACAAAACATTCAGTACTTC. Encoded protein: CASSPNTVQNIQYF.

This chain connects TRBV6-2 or TRBV6-3 to TRBJ2-7, with 10 bases identical to TRBD1. The CDR3 sequence is 14 residues long. Germline loops: CDR1 MNHEY, CDR2 SVGEGT. The trim removed 5 bases at V and 3 bases at J, leaving 4 bases unmatched. The CDR3 nucleotides are TGTGCCAGCAGTAAAGGACAGGGGGACTACGAGCAGTACTTC. This codes for CASSKGQGDYEQYF.

The genes are TRBV6-5 and TRBJ2-7, with 9 bases fitting TRBD1. The ends lost 5 bases at V and 2 bases at J; junction bases unmatched: 7. In germline, CDR1 is MNHEY, CDR2 SVGAGI. The CDR3 is 15 amino acids. The CDR3 sequence is CASSPETGGPYEQYF. CDR3 nucleotide sequence: TGTGCCAGCAGTCCTGAGACAGGGGGACCCTACGAGCAGTACTTC.

This chain links TRBV28 with TRBJ1-2; D possibly corresponds to TRBD1 (6 bases). CDR3 length equals 14 residues. V gave up 3 bases and J gave up 4 bases, with 12 bases separating them. Germline V gives CDR1 MDHEN, CDR2 SYDVKM. The CDR3 nucleotides read TGTGCCAGCAGTTTGATAGGCAGGGGCTATGGCTACACCTTC. Protein: CASSLIGRGYGYTF.

This chain connects TRBV13 to TRBJ2-3, with D possibly being TRBD2 (6 bases). The V end was cut by 5 bases, the J end by 1 base, with 10 bases between. CDR1 is PRHDT and CDR2 is FYEKMQ in the germline V gene (reference sequence). CDR3 length: 14 amino acids. The CDR3 region is CASSPGEGTDTQYF. CDR3 in DNA: TGTGCCAGCAGCCCCGGGGAGGGCACAGATACGCAGTATTTT.

The chain links TRBV29-1 to TRBJ1-5, with D possibly being TRBD1 (6 bases). V was cut by 7 bases and J by 4 bases, with 20 bases left in between. Looked up from germline, CDR1 is SQVTM and CDR2 is ANQGSEA. CDR3 size: 15 residues. The DNA for the CDR3 is TGCAGCGCCGCGGACCCGGGGACACTTAATCAGCCCCAGCATTTT. As protein: CSAADPGTLNQPQHF.

The chain employs TRBV7-2 and TRBJ2-3, with D possibly TRBD2 on 5 matching bases. Germline CDR1 and CDR2: SGHTA and FQGNSA. The V end was cut by 2 bases, the J end by 11 bases, with 20 bases between. The CDR3 has 15 residues. CDR3 DNA sequence: TGTGCCAGCAGCTTACAGGCGGGCCCCACCCCTTGGCAGTATTTT. Its translation: CASSLQAGPTPWQYF. The complete variable domain, with remaining parts taken from reference TRBV7-2 and TRBJ2-3, reads GAGVSQSPSNKVTEKGKDVELRCDPISGHTALYWYRQSLGQGLEFLIYFQGNSAPDKSGLPSDRFSAERTGGSVSTLTIQRTQQEDSAVYLCASSLQAGPTPWQYFGPGTRLTVL.

The CDR3 is CATFQFGRGNYGYTF. The CDR3 nucleotides read TGTGCCACCTTTCAATTCGGCAGGGGGAACTATGGCTACACCTTC. J is TRBJ1-2 and V is TRBV4-2, with TRBD1 matching 7 bases. The CDR3 totals 15 residues. The junction had 13 bases not matched to a gene; V was cut back by 10 bases and J by 2 bases. Germline lookup yields CDR1 LGHNA and CDR2 YNFKEQ.